Sequencing of this T cell receptor beta chain was carried out in a study of blood T cell repertoires in COVID-19. Methods used by the authors: Amplified reference gene primers provided the basis for estimating nucleated cell counts. Here immunoSEQ multiplex PCR was the method, and the copy in TCRdb shows in-frame clones only, minus some. D and trimming come from the DNA, and the V and J calls and clone size come from that table. Counted here are around 150,000 clones, approximately 83% occurring once; the ten biggest clones make up 4%. This clone was observed a single time. The CDR3 has 15 amino acids. The junction had 7 bases not matched to a gene; V was cut back by 5 bases and J by 4 bases. The germline V gene has CDR1 MGHRA and CDR2 YSYEKL.

The chain employs TRBV4-1 and TRBJ2-3, with 9 bases fitting TRBD2. Sequencing used peripheral blood. The clonotype was recovered from a woman in her sixties or seventies with acute or convalescent COVID-19. The CDR3 loop reads CASSDYGTSPDTQYF. Written as DNA, the CDR3 is TGCGCCAGCAGCGACTACGGGACTAGCCCAGATACGCAGTATTTT.